This T cell receptor beta chain was sequenced for a study of blood T cell repertoires in COVID-19. The wider study: In each case, the material was cDNA or gDNA derived from T cells, B-cell-depleted T cells, or PBMCs.

Method: immunoSEQ multiplex PCR; TCRdb's copy keeps in-frame clones and lacks some. The sample lists about 46,000 clones; 85% to 90% were seen once. Trimming pared 5 bases from V and 4 bases from J, leaving 14 bases between. The germline V gene has CDR1 SGHVS and CDR2 FQNEAQ. The CDR3 extends over 14 amino acids. The sequence derives from a man aged 45-65 years with active COVID-19. This chain joins TRBV7-8 and TRBJ1-1, with a possible D match to TRBD1 (5 bases). Sequences were obtained from peripheral blood. CDR3 bases: TGTGCCAGCAGCATTACGGGGGTTGGCACTGAAGCTTTCTTT. This translates into CASSITGVGTEAFF.